Listed below are T cell receptor beta chains from one sample, sequenced in a study of beta chain features in type 1 diabetes. Generated by immunoSEQ multiplex PCR, the TCRdb table keeps only in-frame clones and is missing some. In the table there are about 150,000 clones, 40% to 55% of which are singletons. The sequenced material came from Tregs from blood. The receptor set was obtained from a man aged 18 to 29 in good health. The CDR3 runs from the conserved cysteine through the conserved F or W. Fields, in order: D gene, J gene, clone size, V gene, CDR3 length, CDR3 DNA, CDR3 protein. A D gene is named only where the DNA matches it firmly. Clone size is stated in some rows and not others, as once, few, many or a class when expanded.

TRBD1 TRBJ1-5 few TRBV19 14 TGTGCCAGTAGTACAACAGGGGGCAATCAGCCCCAGCATTTT CASSTTGGNQPQHF
TRBD1 TRBJ1-3 - TRBV7-9 18 TGTGCCAGCAGCTCATCCGGGACAGGGGGCGGGTTGGGAAACACCATATATTTT CASSSSGTGGGLGNTIYF
- TRBJ1-1 - TRBV7-2 15 TGTGCCAGCAGCCTGTGGGGGGAAGTGGGCACTGAAGCTTTCTTT CASSLWGEVGTEAFF
- TRBJ1-5 - TRBV27 15 TGTGCCAGCAGCGATACTCGGGGGTGGAATCAGCCCCAGCATTTT CASSDTRGWNQPQHF
TRBD2 TRBJ2-2 - TRBV7-2 15 TGTGCCAGCAGCGCTCTAGCGGTTAACACCGGGGAGCTGTTTTTT CASSALAVNTGELFF
TRBD1 TRBJ2-1 - TRBV7-2 15 TGTGCCAGCAGCAAGGGACAGGGACCGTACAATGAGCAGTTCTTC CASSKGQGPYNEQFF
- TRBJ2-7 - TRBV5-1 12 TGCGCCAGCAGTCATTGGAGCAACGAGCAGTACTTC CASSHWSNEQYF
TRBD1 TRBJ2-5 once TRBV5-1 15 TGCGCCAGCAGCTTGAGACAGGGGTTCCAAGAGACCCAGTACTTC CASSLRQGFQETQYF
- TRBJ1-2 few TRBV29-1 12 TGCAGCGTTACTGATATTAACTATGGCTACACCTTC CSVTDINYGYTF
TRBD1 TRBJ2-2 few TRBV10-3 15 TGTGCCATCGGAATACAGGGGGTGACAACCGGGGAGCTGTTTTTT CAIGIQGVTTGELFF
TRBD1 TRBJ2-5 - TRBV19 17 TGTGCCAGTATCGACAACCTAGGACTGGACAGGGAAGAGACCCAGTACTTC CASIDNLGLDREETQYF
TRBD1 TRBJ2-7 - TRBV7-9 15 TGTGCCAGTAGCTTAGGGACAGGGGCAACCTACGAGCAGTACTTC CASSLGTGATYEQYF
- TRBJ1-2 - TRBV29-1 11 TGCAGCGTTCCTGTAAACTATGGCTACACCTTC CSVPVNYGYTF
- TRBJ2-7 - TRBV30 12 TGTGCCTGGAGCCAGGGTTTCCACGAGCAGTACTTC CAWSQGFHEQYF
TRBD2 TRBJ2-7 - TRBV27 18 TGTGCCAGCAGTTTATCGACTAGCGGTAGTATACCCTCCTACGAGCAGTACTTC CASSLSTSGSIPSYEQYF
TRBD1 TRBJ2-7 - TRBV7-2 14 TGTGCCAGCAGCTCGAGGACAGGCTTATACGAGCAGTACTTC CASSSRTGLYEQYF
- TRBJ1-6 few TRBV7-2 14 TGTGCCAGCAGCCCCGTCTCCTATAATTCACCCCTCCACTTT CASSPVSYNSPLHF
- TRBJ1-1 - TRBV2 13 TGTGCCAGCAGACCTACCCCAAACGGTGAAGCTTTCTTT CASRPTPNGEAFF
- TRBJ2-1 - TRBV15 16 TGTGCCACCAGCAGAGACCAGGACAGCTCCTACAATGAGCAGTTCTTC CATSRDQDSSYNEQFF
- TRBJ2-1 few TRBV7-2 14 TGTGCCAGCAGCTTTGGCGGAAACTACAATGAGCAGTTCTTC CASSFGGNYNEQFF
- TRBJ2-7 - TRBV7-2 15 TGTGCCAGCAGCCTTTGGGTTACGGGAGAGTACGAGCAGTACTTC CASSLWVTGEYEQYF
TRBD2 TRBJ2-1 - TRBV15 17 TGTGCCACCAGCAGAGTAGGTCGGGGGGGGCACTACAATGAGCAGTTCTTC CATSRVGRGGHYNEQFF
- TRBJ2-3 few TRBV7-2 12 TGTGCCAGCAGCTTGTCGAGGCAGGGGCCCTGTTTT CASSLSRQGPCF